The subject of this entry is one TCR beta chain. Here immunoSEQ multiplex PCR was the method, and the copy in TCRdb shows in-frame clones only, minus some. The sample records 150,000 to 200,000 clones, approximately 92% being singletons. The data were taken from a study of control samples from healthy donors and cancer patients. Trimming at V came to 3 bases and at J to 1 base, leaving 1 base not matched to a gene. CDR1 MNHNS and CDR2 SASEGT come from the germline V gene. This CDR3 is built from 15 residues. The J gene is TRBJ2-2, the V gene TRBV6-1, with 8 bases lining up with TRBD2. The sequence came from a man younger than 45 in good health. The sample was blood. The CDR3 sequence is CASSETSVNTGELFF. CDR3 DNA: TGTGCCAGCAGTGAGACTAGCGTGAACACCGGGGAGCTGTTTTTT.